This T cell receptor beta chain was captured by sequencing in a study of T cell responses to AZD1222 COVID-19 vaccine. As for the study in general: The study pooled second doses at about 4 or about 12 weeks.

The CDR3 loop spans 17 amino acids. The junction had 15 bases not matched to a gene; V was cut back by 6 bases and J by 8 bases. The germline V gene has CDR1 MRHNA and CDR2 SNTAGT. This clone was seen just once. Measured with immunoSEQ multiplex PCR; TCRdb has only the in-frame clones, and not every one. This sample carries 200,000 or so clones, around 93% of them seen once, and the ten largest clones take roughly 9.2%. This sequence joins TRBV6-4 and TRBJ2-3; TRBD2 matches 12 bases. This material consisted of peripheral blood, taken on day 0 of AZD1222 vaccination. This receptor was obtained from an adult in good health. The CDR3 is CASREKLAGGSHGTQYF. The CDR3 region has the DNA TGTGCCAGCAGGGAAAAACTAGCGGGAGGCAGCCATGGTACGCAGTATTTT.